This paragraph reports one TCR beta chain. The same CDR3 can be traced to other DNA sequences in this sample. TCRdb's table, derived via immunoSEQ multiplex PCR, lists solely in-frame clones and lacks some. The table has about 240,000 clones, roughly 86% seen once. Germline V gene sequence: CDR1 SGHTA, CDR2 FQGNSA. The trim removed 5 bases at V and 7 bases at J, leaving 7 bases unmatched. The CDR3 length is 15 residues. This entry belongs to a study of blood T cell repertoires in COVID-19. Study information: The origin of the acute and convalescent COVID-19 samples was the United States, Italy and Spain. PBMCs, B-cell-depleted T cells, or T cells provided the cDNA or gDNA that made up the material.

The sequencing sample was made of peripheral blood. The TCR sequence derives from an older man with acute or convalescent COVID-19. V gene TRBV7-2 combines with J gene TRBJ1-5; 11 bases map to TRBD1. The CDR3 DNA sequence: TGTGCCAGCAGCCCCGGGACAGGGGGAGGACAGCCCCAGCATTTT. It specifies CASSPGTGGGQPQHF.